One sample yielded the 22 T cell receptor beta chains listed below, sequenced in a study of identical twins listed by TCRdb under 2016. Library preparation was by 5' RACE. TCRdb lists the instrument as Illumina HiSeq 2000. TCRdb reprocessing: public reads trimmed at Q25 with fastp, clones called with MiXCR, in-frame beta chains kept. When rows share a CDR3 protein, they turn into one entry using the most common DNA and genes. The sample data list 230,000 or so distinct CDR3 sequences, and about 8.3% of these were observed just once. The ten biggest clones cover approximately 3% of the sample. The same specimen was also included in a second study, on yellow fever vaccine responses in identical twins.

Sequencing used CD8+ T cells sorted from blood. The receptors originated from a woman under 30 in good health.

This clonotype was counted at least ten times. The V call is TRBV9, the J call TRBJ2-1, with TRBD2 matching over 9 bases. V dropped 4 bases and J dropped 3; count of bases not matched to a gene: 8. The CDR3 is 16 residues long. Germline CDR1 SGDLS, CDR2 YYNGEE. CDR3 bases: TGTGCCAGCAGCCCCACGACTAGCGGACTCTACAATGAGCAGTTCTTC. Translating it yields CASSPTTSGLYNEQFF.

The genes are TRBV4-3 and TRBJ1-1; possible D gene TRBD1, 5 bases. This CDR3 has 15 residues. CDR1 and CDR2 (germline): LGHNA, YSLEER. V lost 0 bases and J lost 3, with 11 bases in between. CDR3 sequence reads: CASSQDMGRDTEAFF. Here the CDR3 DNA reads TGCGCCAGCAGCCAAGATATGGGGCGGGACACTGAAGCTTTCTTT.

This clonotype was counted only a few times. The V call is TRBV7-8, the J call TRBJ2-1; possibly TRBD1 for D (6 bases). Trimming removed 2 bases from V and 5 bases from J, with 10 bases in between. There are 14 residues in the CDR3. In germline, CDR1 is SGHVS, CDR2 FQNEAQ. In DNA, the CDR3 is TGTGCCAGCAGCTTAACAGGGCCCAACAATGAGCAGTTCTTC. It specifies CASSLTGPNNEQFF.

This rearrangement joins TRBV29-1 to TRBJ2-1; D gene ambiguous. This CDR3 contains 14 residues. Germline V gene sequence: CDR1 SQVTM, CDR2 ANQGSEA. Trimming stripped 6 bases from V and 2 bases from J, with 14 bases between. CDR3 nucleotide sequence: TGCAGCGTGCCCTGGTACCATACCTACAATGAGCAGTTCTTC. Its translation: CSVPWYHTYNEQFF.

The genes are TRBV6-2 or TRBV6-3 and TRBJ2-7; possibly TRBD1 for D (6 bases). The CDR3 is 15 residues long. V lost 0 bases to trimming and J lost 6 bases, with 15 bases between them. Germline assignment: CDR1 MNHEY and CDR2 SVGEGT. This CDR3 is CASSYSHREGGEQYF. The CDR3 region has the DNA TGTGCCAGCAGTTACTCCCACAGGGAAGGAGGCGAGCAGTACTTC.

The V gene is TRBV4-2, the J gene TRBJ2-7, with 10 bases aligning to TRBD2. The CDR3 has 17 residues. Germline-derived CDR1 and CDR2 are LGHNA and YNFKEQ. Trimming at V came to 1 base and at J to 2 bases, leaving 8 bases not matched to a gene. In DNA, the CDR3 is TGTGCCAGCAGCCAAGGACTAGCGGGCGAAAGCCCCTACGAGCAGTACTTC. This codes for CASSQGLAGESPYEQYF.

This clonotype has only one observation. V and J are TRBV5-6 and TRBJ2-1; 7 nucleotides match TRBD2. The trim removed 0 bases at V and 4 bases at J, leaving 7 bases unmatched. The CDR3 is 16 amino acids. CDR1 is SGHDT and CDR2 is YYEEEE in the germline V gene. The CDR3 region is CASSLADLAVYNEQFF. CDR3 in DNA: TGTGCCAGCAGCTTGGCCGACCTAGCGGTATACAATGAGCAGTTCTTC.

The rearrangement uses TRBV12-5 and TRBJ2-1, with TRBD2 identical over 7 bases. The germline gives CDR1 LGHNT, CDR2 FRNRAP. The CDR3 loop spans 14 amino acids. With V trimmed by 7 bases and J by 6 bases, 9 bases remained unmatched. The DNA of the CDR3 is TGTGCTAGTGACCCGCCCGGGGAGGGCAATGAGCAGTTCTTC. As protein: CASDPPGEGNEQFF. Combining the CDR3 with reference TRBV12-5 and TRBJ2-1 gives the whole variable domain DARVTQTPRHKVTEMGQEVTMRCQPILGHNTVFWYRQTMMQGLELLAYFRNRAPLDDSGMPKDRFSAEMPDATLATLKIQPSEPRDSAVYFCASDPPGEGNEQFFGPGTRLTVL.

A few counts support this clonotype. The chain employs TRBV10-2 and TRBJ2-3; TRBD2 matches at 7 bases. Per the germline V gene, CDR1 is WSHSY and CDR2 is SAAADI. V lost 7 bases to trimming and J lost 2 bases; unmatched junction nucleotides: 6. CDR3 length: 14 residues. The chain's CDR3 is CASTLTSHTDTQYF. As DNA, the CDR3 is TGCGCCAGCACCCTGACTAGCCACACAGATACGCAGTATTTT.

In its sample, this clonotype was seen many times. For the CDR3, the DNA is TGTGCCAGCAGTTACTCGACGGTTGAGGTCTCTGGGGCCAACGTCCTGACTTTC. Encoded protein: CASSYSTVEVSGANVLTF. This chain uses TRBV6-5 with TRBJ2-6; no firm D call. V gave up 0 bases and J gave up 0 bases, with 12 bases separating them. The CDR3 has 18 amino acids. Per the germline V gene, CDR1 is MNHEY and CDR2 is SVGAGI.

At least ten counts were recorded for this clonotype. V and J are TRBV4-2 and TRBJ2-3; TRBD2 might be the D (6 bases). Germline V gives CDR1 LGHNA, CDR2 YNFKEQ. This CDR3 contains 14 residues. V was trimmed by 0 bases and J by 6 bases, leaving 10 bases between them. The CDR3 region is CASSQEWGRDTQYF. The CDR3 DNA reads TGTGCCAGCAGCCAAGAATGGGGGAGGGATACGCAGTATTTT.

This clonotype was detected only a few times. V usage is TRBV3-1 and J usage is TRBJ1-2; the D gene is possibly TRBD1 (6 bases). Trimming shortened V by 0 bases and J by 6 bases, and 26 bases separated the two germline ends. The CDR3 spans 19 residues. Germline V gene data show CDR1 as LGHDT and CDR2 as YNNKEL (reference sequence). The DNA for the CDR3 is TGTGCCAGCAGCCAAGATTTGTTGAGACAGGAGGGGATAACTAATGGCTACACCTTC. Encoded protein: CASSQDLLRQEGITNGYTF.

There are many counts of this clonotype. The chain carries TRBV19 and TRBJ2-1; D is perhaps TRBD1 (5 bases). The V gene lost 3 bases and the J gene lost 4 bases, with 10 bases spanning the gap. The CDR3 length is 14 residues. CDR1 is LNHDA, CDR2 SQIVND, per germline (reference sequence). The DNA of the CDR3 is TGTGCCAGTAGTATTTCGGACATTTACAATGAGCAGTTCTTC. It is translated as CASSISDIYNEQFF. Full variable domain (rest looked up from reference TRBV19 and TRBJ2-1): DGGITQSPKYLFRKEGQNVTLSCEQNLNHDAMYWYRQDPGQGLRLIYYSQIVNDFQKGDIAEGYSVSREKKESFPLTVTSAQKNPTAFYLCASSISDIYNEQFFGPGTRLTVL.

This clonotype occurred a few times. The chain combines TRBV14 with TRBJ2-7; D is possibly TRBD1 (6 bases). Trimming stripped 4 bases from V and 4 bases from J, with 14 bases between. There are 14 residues in the CDR3. The germline V gene encodes CDR1 SGHDN and CDR2 FVKESK. The CDR3 loop reads CASSLPGTPYEQYF. In nucleotides, the CDR3 is TGTGCCAGCAGCCTCCCCGGGACACCTTACGAGCAGTACTTC.

This clonotype was counted many times. J is TRBJ1-5 and V is TRBV20-1; tentative D call: TRBD1 (5 bases). Germline loops: CDR1 DFQATT, CDR2 SNEGSKA (reference sequence). This CDR3 comprises 14 residues. V was shortened by 2 bases and J by 5 bases, with 13 bases between the two germline ends. CDR3 region: CSARKGAHHQPQHF. Here the CDR3 DNA reads TGCAGTGCTAGAAAAGGGGCGCACCATCAGCCCCAGCATTTT.

The rearrangement links TRBV28 to TRBJ2-1, with 7 positions matching TRBD2. Germline assignment: CDR1 MDHEN and CDR2 SYDVKM. V dropped 4 bases and J dropped 0; count of bases not matched to a gene: 15. The length of the CDR3 is 19 residues. CDR3 amino acids: CASSSALIGGGSSYNEQFF. The CDR3 DNA is TGTGCCAGCAGTTCCGCCCTAATAGGCGGGGGTAGCTCCTACAATGAGCAGTTCTTC.

The rearrangement joins TRBV2 to TRBJ2-7; D is perhaps TRBD1 (6 bases). Germline CDR1 reads SNHLY; CDR2 reads FYNNEI. The CDR3 consists of 13 residues. Trimming left V 2 bases short and J 4 bases short, with 9 bases between. This chain's CDR3 is CASSEPGVYEQYF. The DNA of the CDR3 is TGTGCCAGCAGTGAACCAGGGGTATACGAGCAGTACTTC. Looking up the rest from reference TRBV2 and TRBJ2-7 gives the full variable domain: EPEVTQTPSHQVTQMGQEVILRCVPISNHLYFYWYRQILGQKVEFLVSFYNNEISEKSEIFDDQFSVERPDGSNFTLKIRSTKLEDSAMYFCASSEPGVYEQYFGPGTRLTVT.

V is TRBV20-1 and J is TRBJ2-7, with D perhaps matching TRBD1 (6 bases). V was trimmed by 2 bases and J by 2 bases, leaving 16 bases between them. Germline V gives CDR1 DFQATT, CDR2 SNEGSKA (reference sequence). This CDR3 spans 15 amino acids. The CDR3 spells CSARSKNREPYEQYF. The CDR3 DNA reads as TGCAGTGCTAGATCGAAAAACAGGGAACCCTACGAGCAGTACTTC.

V and J are TRBV6-2 or TRBV6-3 and TRBJ2-2; D gene ambiguous. The CDR3 spans 11 residues. V was pared by 8 bases and J by 9 bases, with 10 bases between. CDR1 MNHEY and CDR2 SVGEGT come from the germline V gene. For the CDR3, the DNA is TGTGCCAGCGGCATGGGGTGGGAGCTGTTTTTT. Amino acid sequence: CASGMGWELFF.

This clonotype has a count of ten or more. This chain connects TRBV10-3 to TRBJ2-7, with TRBD1 as a possible D gene (6 bases). Germline-derived CDR1 and CDR2 are ENHRY and SYGVKD. V shed 9 bases and J shed 4 bases, with 22 bases lying between them. This CDR3 is 15 amino acids long. CDR3 nucleotide sequence: TGTGCCATTAGAGTACAACAGGGCAGAACATACGAGCAGTACTTC. The encoded protein is CAIRVQQGRTYEQYF.

V is TRBV28 and J is TRBJ2-7, with TRBD1 matching over 9 bases. The CDR3 loop spans 16 amino acids. CDR1 and CDR2 (germline): MDHEN, SYDVKM. After removal of 6 bases from V and 3 bases from J, the junction contained 12 bases not matched to a gene. CDR3 loop: CASSSQQGAQNYEQYF. The CDR3 DNA follows: TGTGCCAGCAGCAGCCAACAGGGGGCGCAGAACTACGAGCAGTACTTC.

This clonotype was seen many times. The chain recombines TRBV20-1 with TRBJ2-1; TRBD1 matches at 7 bases. The trim removed 5 bases at V and 6 bases at J, leaving 7 bases unmatched. The CDR3 has 13 amino acids. CDR1 DFQATT and CDR2 SNEGSKA come from the germline V gene (reference sequence). The CDR3 DNA is TGCAGTGCTCAGGGGGATCAGGGCAATGAGCAGTTCTTC. Translated, it gives CSAQGDQGNEQFF.